A single sample gave rise to the 29 T cell receptor beta chains below, sequenced in a study of blood T cell repertoires in COVID-19. Assay: immunoSEQ multiplex PCR; the TCRdb copy retains only in-frame clones and omits some. The sample has more than 55,000 clones; 80% to 95% are singletons. Sequences were obtained from peripheral blood. Receptors were obtained from an elderly man with acute or convalescent COVID-19.

This chain connects TRBV10-3 to TRBJ2-6; 7 bases agree with TRBD2. Germline CDR1 reads ENHRY; CDR2 reads SYGVKD. Trimming removed 0 bases from V and 1 base from J; junction bases left unmatched: 6. This CDR3 contains 18 residues. DNA for the CDR3: TGTGCCATCAGTGAGTCGAGGGCGCGGGGGTCTGGGGCCAACGTCCTGACTTTC. This translates into CAISESRARGSGANVLTF.

The V and J genes are TRBV6-5 and TRBJ1-2; D uncertain. CDR1 and CDR2 from the germline V gene are MNHEY and SVGAGI. This CDR3 has 14 amino acids. The germline V and J ends were trimmed by 0 bases and 8 bases, with 13 bases remaining between them. CDR3 region: CASSYSRQAGGYTF. CDR3 nucleotide sequence: TGTGCCAGCAGTTACTCAAGGCAGGCCGGAGGCTACACCTTC.

The chain is built from TRBV19 and TRBJ2-4; no reliable D call. CDR1 is LNHDA and CDR2 is SQIVND in the germline V gene (reference sequence). The CDR3 is 15 residues long. Between the trimmed V and J ends, which lost 3 bases and 0 bases, there was a span of 9 bases. DNA for the CDR3: TGTGCCAGTAGTATGGCAGGAATAGCCAAAAACATTCAGTACTTC. Translation: CASSMAGIAKNIQYF.

This chain uses TRBV6-5 with TRBJ2-7; D is possibly TRBD2 (6 bases). The ends were cut back, 11 bases at V and 7 bases at J, with 24 bases in the middle. Germline V CDR1 and CDR2: MNHEY, SVGAGI. The CDR3 is made up of 14 amino acids. CDR3: CAGSGTALAREQYF. The CDR3 coding sequence is TGTGCCGGCTCCGGGACTGCTTTGGCGAGGGAGCAGTACTTC.

The chain carries TRBV9 and TRBJ2-7; 12 nucleotides agree with TRBD1. The CDR3 covers 14 residues. Germline CDR1 and CDR2: SGDLS and YYNGEE. Germline trimming cut 2 bases from V and 6 bases from J; bases unmatched to any gene: 3. The CDR3 loop reads CASSVGTGGFEQYF. For the CDR3, the DNA is TGTGCCAGCAGCGTGGGGACAGGGGGCTTCGAGCAGTACTTC. The full variable domain, with the rest looked up from reference TRBV9 and TRBJ2-7, is DSGVTQTPKHLITATGQRVTLRCSPRSGDLSVYWYQQSLDQGLQFLIQYYNGEERAKGNILERFSAQQFPDLHSELNLSSLELGDSALYFCASSVGTGGFEQYFGPGTRLTVT.

The rearrangement links TRBV11-3 to TRBJ2-5; D is perhaps TRBD2 (5 bases). The CDR3 spans 15 residues. V was pared by 1 base and J by 3 bases, with 12 bases between. The germline V gene encodes CDR1 SGHNT and CDR2 YENEEA. CDR3 DNA sequence: TGTGCCAGCAGCTTAGGGCGGGTGACCAAAGAGACCCAGTACTTC. Translation gives CASSLGRVTKETQYF.

V gene TRBV7-6 combines with J gene TRBJ1-6; 8 nucleotides line up with TRBD1. Germline assignment: CDR1 SGHVS and CDR2 FNYEAQ. The V and J ends lost 4 bases and 11 bases, in that order; junction bases with no gene match: 7. CDR3 size: 14 residues. The CDR3: CASSSRDRGAPLHF. The CDR3 coding sequence is TGTGCCAGCAGCTCTCGAGACAGGGGAGCACCCCTCCACTTT. The full variable domain, rest sourced from reference TRBV7-6 and TRBJ1-6, is GAGVSQSPRYKVTKRGQDVALRCDPISGHVSLYWYRQALGQGPEFLTYFNYEAQQDKSGLPNDRFSAERPEGSISTLTIQRTEQRDSAMYRCASSSRDRGAPLHFGNGTRLTVT.

J is TRBJ1-5 and V is TRBV6-6; TRBD1 agrees at 8 bases. The trim removed 5 bases at V and 2 bases at J, leaving 5 bases unmatched. Germline-derived CDR1 and CDR2 are MNHNY and SVGAGI (reference sequence). The CDR3 extends over 15 amino acids. CDR3 coding DNA: TGTGCCAGCAGTCCCGCGGGACAGGGCAATCAGCCCCAGCATTTT. It codes for CASSPAGQGNQPQHF.

V usage is TRBV6-6 and J usage is TRBJ2-7, with 8 bases identical to TRBD2. This CDR3 is 15 amino acids long. J lost 0 bases, V lost 6 bases, and 7 bases had no gene match. Per germline, CDR1 MNHNY and CDR2 SVGAGI (reference sequence). The CDR3, as DNA: TGTGCCAGCAGAGATAGAGCGGGGGCCTCCTACGAGCAGTACTTC. Translated: CASRDRAGASYEQYF.

In its sample, this clone was seen a few times. The gene calls are TRBV18 and TRBJ2-2, with TRBD1 matching over 9 bases. Germline CDR1 and CDR2: KGHSH and LQKENI. The ends lost 0 bases at V and 5 bases at J; junction bases unmatched: 7. This CDR3 contains 17 residues. In nucleotides, the CDR3 is TGTGCCAGCTCACCACCCAGGACAGGGGCACGGACCGGGGAGCTGTTTTTT. This encodes CASSPPRTGARTGELFF.

This chain uses TRBV29-1 with TRBJ2-1, with D possibly being TRBD1 (5 bases). V shed 4 bases and J shed 4 bases, with 14 bases lying between them. The germline CDR1 and CDR2 sequences are SQVTM and ANQGSEA. This CDR3 has 14 amino acids. Here the CDR3 reads CSVGQIIWYNEQFF. The DNA for the CDR3 is TGCAGCGTTGGACAGATCATTTGGTACAATGAGCAGTTCTTC.

The V gene is TRBV11-1, the J gene TRBJ2-5, with 9 nucleotides matching TRBD1. The CDR3 totals 16 residues. Per germline, CDR1 SGHAT and CDR2 FQDESV (reference sequence). J lost 5 bases, V lost 2 bases, and 9 bases had no gene match. CDR3 in DNA: TGTGCCAGCAGCTTAACCTTCGGGACAGGGAAGGAGACCCAGTACTTC. Translating gives CASSLTFGTGKETQYF.

The V call is TRBV3-1 (or the pseudogene TRBV3-2), the J call TRBJ2-3, with 14 bases matching TRBD2. V dropped 1 base and J dropped 2; count of bases not matched to a gene: 5. This CDR3 spans 18 amino acids. Germline CDR1 and CDR2: LGHDT and YNNKEL (reference sequence). The chain's CDR3 is CASSQVGTSGGLTDTQYF. The CDR3 region has the DNA TGTGCCAGCAGCCAAGTAGGGACTAGCGGGGGACTCACAGATACGCAGTATTTT.

The V call is TRBV15, the J call TRBJ2-3; 10 bases fit TRBD1. CDR1 LNHNV and CDR2 YYDKDF come from the germline V gene (reference sequence). The CDR3 is 15 residues long. Trimming removed 1 base from V and 4 bases from J; junction bases left unmatched: 2. CDR3 sequence (DNA): TGTGCCACCAGCAGAGGACAGGGGGCTGCAGATACGCAGTATTTT. Amino acids: CATSRGQGAADTQYF.

The chain is built from TRBV6-5 and TRBJ1-5, with D hard to call. V dropped 0 bases and J dropped 7 bases, with 10 bases sitting between them. This CDR3 is built from 14 residues. CDR1 and CDR2 from the germline V gene are MNHEY and SVGAGI. CDR3 sequence reads: CASSYSRVKQPQHF. In DNA form, the CDR3 reads TGTGCCAGCAGTTACTCGAGGGTGAAACAGCCCCAGCATTTT.

The rearrangement links TRBV30 to TRBJ1-1; 8 nucleotides line up with TRBD1. The CDR3 spans 13 residues. V was pared by 0 bases and J by 3 bases, with 0 bases of the junction left unmatched. Germline V lookup: CDR1 GTSNPN, CDR2 SVGIG (reference sequence). Here the CDR3 reads CAWSVQGDTEAFF. CDR3 sequence (DNA): TGTGCCTGGAGTGTACAGGGGGACACTGAAGCTTTCTTT.

The chain combines TRBV19 with TRBJ1-3, with D perhaps matching TRBD1 (5 bases). The CDR3 is made up of 13 amino acids. Per germline, CDR1 LNHDA and CDR2 SQIVND (reference sequence). V was cut by 4 bases and J by 2 bases, with 6 bases left in between. CDR3 nucleotide sequence: TGTGCCAGTAGTAGGGGCGCTGGAAACACCATATATTTT. Encoded protein: CASSRGAGNTIYF.

The chain employs TRBV18 and TRBJ2-6; unclear D gene. Between the trimmed V and J ends, which lost 1 base and 2 bases, there was a span of 6 bases. Germline assignment: CDR1 KGHSH and CDR2 LQKENI. This CDR3 has 15 residues. This CDR3 is CASSPLPAGANVLTF. CDR3 in DNA: TGTGCCAGCTCACCACTGCCGGCTGGGGCCAACGTCCTGACTTTC.

In its sample, this clone was seen once. J is TRBJ2-4 and V is TRBV28; D is uncertain. This CDR3 is 13 amino acids long. CDR1 is MDHEN and CDR2 is SYDVKM in the germline V gene. Between the trimmed V and J ends, which lost 4 bases and 4 bases, there was a span of 8 bases. For the CDR3, the DNA is TGTGCCAGCAGTTCCCACATGAAAAACATTCAGTACTTC. It encodes CASSSHMKNIQYF.

This chain uses TRBV7-2 with TRBJ1-6, with D unclear. This CDR3 spans 15 amino acids. V lost 2 bases and J 6 bases, leaving 11 bases between the germline ends. The germline gives CDR1 SGHTA, CDR2 FQGNSA. Here the CDR3 reads CASSLILASNSPLHF. As DNA, the CDR3 is TGTGCCAGCAGCTTAATCTTGGCTAGTAATTCACCCCTCCACTTT.

The rearrangement uses TRBV20-1 and TRBJ1-4, with D tentatively TRBD1 (6 bases). The V end lost 3 bases, the J end lost 0 bases, and 11 bases lay between the germline ends. CDR3 length equals 15 residues. CDR1 DFQATT and CDR2 SNEGSKA come from the germline V gene (reference sequence). The CDR3 sequence is CSASVGASTNEKLFF. CDR3 DNA: TGCAGTGCTAGTGTGGGGGCTTCAACTAATGAAAAACTGTTTTTT.

This clone was recorded once. The chain employs TRBV18 and TRBJ2-7; D might be TRBD1 (5 bases). Trimming removed 4 bases at V and 6 bases at J, with 13 bases between. The CDR3 extends over 13 amino acids. Germline CDR1 KGHSH, CDR2 LQKENI. The CDR3 loop reads CASSLPGYSEQYF. The CDR3 DNA follows: TGTGCCAGCTCACTCCCAGGGTACTCCGAGCAGTACTTC.

This rearrangement joins TRBV7-2 to TRBJ2-1; D may be TRBD1 (6 bases). V gave up 5 bases and J gave up 0 bases, with 11 bases separating them. This CDR3 has 15 residues. CDR1 and CDR2 (germline): SGHTA, FQGNSA. For the CDR3, the DNA is TGTGCCAGCAGCACCCAGGGGTTCTCCTACAATGAGCAGTTCTTC. This translates into CASSTQGFSYNEQFF. Based on the CDR3 plus reference TRBV7-2 and TRBJ2-1, the full variable domain is GAGVSQSPSNKVTEKGKDVELRCDPISGHTALYWYRQSLGQGLEFLIYFQGNSAPDKSGLPSDRFSAERTGGSVSTLTIQRTQQEDSAVYLCASSTQGFSYNEQFFGPGTRLTVL.

The V gene is TRBV5-8, the J gene TRBJ2-1; D may be TRBD1 (6 bases). CDR3 length: 15 amino acids. From germline, CDR1 is SGHTS and CDR2 YDEGEE. V shed 4 bases and J shed 5 bases, with 16 bases lying between them. The CDR3 loop is CASSPGYRDHNEQFF. DNA for the CDR3: TGTGCCAGCAGCCCAGGGTACAGGGACCACAATGAGCAGTTCTTC.

This sequence joins TRBV11-1 and TRBJ2-7; D remains unclear. Per germline, CDR1 SGHAT and CDR2 FQDESV (reference sequence). CDR3 length equals 13 residues. V dropped 5 bases and J dropped 0 bases, with 8 bases sitting between them. CDR3: CASSLTRSYEQYF. In DNA form, the CDR3 reads TGTGCCAGCAGCCTGACTCGCTCCTACGAGCAGTACTTC.

The chain couples TRBV30 to TRBJ1-5; D is perhaps TRBD1 (5 bases). In germline, CDR1 is GTSNPN, CDR2 SVGIG (reference sequence). The CDR3 length is 15 residues. The V and J ends lost 5 bases and 0 bases respectively, with 14 bases between them. CDR3 sequence (DNA): TGTGCCTGGGGGCCCCAGGGATATAGCAATCAGCCCCAGCATTTT. Amino acid sequence: CAWGPQGYSNQPQHF. The full variable domain, rest sourced from reference TRBV30 and TRBJ1-5, is SQTIHQWPATLVQPVGSPLSLECTVEGTSNPNLYWYRQAAGRGLQLLFYSVGIGQISSEVPQNLSASRPQDRQFILSSKKLLLSDSGFYLCAWGPQGYSNQPQHFGDGTRLSIL.

The chain employs TRBV7-2 and TRBJ1-1, with D unclear. Deletions cut 2 bases from V and 0 bases from J, with 10 bases between. Germline assignment: CDR1 SGHTA and CDR2 FQGNSA. The CDR3 sequence is 15 residues long. CDR3 sequence: CASSLQPVLNTEAFF. The CDR3 DNA reads TGTGCCAGCAGCTTACAACCAGTCTTGAACACTGAAGCTTTCTTT.

This chain uses TRBV28 with TRBJ2-3; D remains ambiguous. The CDR3 sequence is 12 residues long. V lost 7 bases and J lost 2, with 7 bases in between. CDR1 and CDR2 (germline): MDHEN, SYDVKM. The CDR3 loop reads CASTDSTDTQYF. As DNA, the CDR3 is TGTGCCAGCACTGACTCCACAGATACGCAGTATTTT.

The rearrangement links TRBV13 to TRBJ2-7; 10 nucleotides align to TRBD2. The CDR3 has 15 residues. The ends lost 7 bases at V and 1 base at J; junction bases unmatched: 7. CDR1 PRHDT and CDR2 FYEKMQ come from the germline V gene (reference sequence). Here the CDR3 DNA reads TGTGCCAGCAACTCTCGGACTAGCGGATCCTACGAGCAGTACTTC. Translating it yields CASNSRTSGSYEQYF.